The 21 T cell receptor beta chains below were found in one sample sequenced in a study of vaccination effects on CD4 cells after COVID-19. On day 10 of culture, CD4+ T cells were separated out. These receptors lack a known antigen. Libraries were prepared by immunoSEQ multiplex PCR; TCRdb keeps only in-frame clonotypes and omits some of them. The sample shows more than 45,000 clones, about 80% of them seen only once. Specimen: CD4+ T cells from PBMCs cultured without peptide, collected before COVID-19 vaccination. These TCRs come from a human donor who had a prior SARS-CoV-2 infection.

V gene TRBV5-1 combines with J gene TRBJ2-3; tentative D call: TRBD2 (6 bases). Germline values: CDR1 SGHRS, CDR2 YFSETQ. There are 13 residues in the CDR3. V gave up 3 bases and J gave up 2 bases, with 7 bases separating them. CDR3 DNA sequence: TGCGCCAGCAGCTCGGGGGTCACAGATACGCAGTATTTT. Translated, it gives CASSSGVTDTQYF.

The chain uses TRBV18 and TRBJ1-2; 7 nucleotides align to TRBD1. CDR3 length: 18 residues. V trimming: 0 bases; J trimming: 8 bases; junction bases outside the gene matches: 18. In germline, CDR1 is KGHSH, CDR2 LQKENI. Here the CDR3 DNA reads TGTGCCAGCTCACCACCGGTCATTATAGGACAGGCGAGTCGAGGCTACACCTTC. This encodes CASSPPVIIGQASRGYTF.

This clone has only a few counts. This CDR3 reads CASSSRGARSYNEQFF. In nucleotides, the CDR3 is TGTGCCAGCAGCTCCAGGGGCGCCCGCTCCTACAATGAGCAGTTCTTC. The V and J genes are TRBV11-1 and TRBJ2-1; D may be TRBD1 (6 bases). CDR1 SGHAT and CDR2 FQDESV come from the germline V gene (reference sequence). The CDR3 is 16 amino acids. V shed 4 bases and J shed 0 bases, with 13 bases lying between them.

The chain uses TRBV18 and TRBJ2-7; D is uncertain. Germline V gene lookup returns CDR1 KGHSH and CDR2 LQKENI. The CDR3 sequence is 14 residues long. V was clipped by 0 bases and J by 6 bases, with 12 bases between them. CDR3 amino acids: CASSPPDVSSEQYF. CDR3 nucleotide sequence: TGTGCCAGCTCACCACCGGACGTTTCTAGCGAGCAGTACTTC.

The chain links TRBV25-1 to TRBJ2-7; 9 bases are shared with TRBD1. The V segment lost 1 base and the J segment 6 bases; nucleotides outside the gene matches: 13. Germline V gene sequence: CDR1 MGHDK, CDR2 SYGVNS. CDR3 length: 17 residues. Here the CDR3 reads CASSEFGGQGTRGEQYF. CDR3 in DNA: TGTGCCAGCAGTGAATTTGGGGGACAGGGTACGCGTGGCGAGCAGTACTTC.

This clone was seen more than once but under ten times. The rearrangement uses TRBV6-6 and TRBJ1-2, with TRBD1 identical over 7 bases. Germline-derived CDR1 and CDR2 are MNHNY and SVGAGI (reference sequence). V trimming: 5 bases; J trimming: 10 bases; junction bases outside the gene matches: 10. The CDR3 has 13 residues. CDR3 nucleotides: TGTGCCAGCAGTCCCCGGGACAGTGGGTTCTACACCTTC. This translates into CASSPRDSGFYTF.

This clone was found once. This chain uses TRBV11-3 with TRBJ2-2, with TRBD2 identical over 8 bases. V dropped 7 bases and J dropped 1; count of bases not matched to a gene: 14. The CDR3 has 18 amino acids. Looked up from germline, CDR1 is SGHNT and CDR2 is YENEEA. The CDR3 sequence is CASTPAREGRGNTGELFF. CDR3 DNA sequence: TGTGCCAGCACCCCTGCACGGGAGGGCCGCGGGAACACCGGGGAGCTGTTTTTT. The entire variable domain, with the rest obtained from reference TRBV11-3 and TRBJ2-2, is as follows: EAGVVQSPRYKIIEKKQPVAFWCNPISGHNTLYWYLQNLGQGPELLIRYENEEAVDDSQLPKDRFSAERLKGVDSTLKIQPAELGDSAVYLCASTPAREGRGNTGELFFGEGSRLTVL.

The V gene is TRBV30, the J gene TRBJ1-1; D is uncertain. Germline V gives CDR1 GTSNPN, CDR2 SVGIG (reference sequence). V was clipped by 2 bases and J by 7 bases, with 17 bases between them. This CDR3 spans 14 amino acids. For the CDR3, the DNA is TGTGCCTGGAGTAGAGATGTTCCTGGGATTGAAGCTTTCTTT. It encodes CAWSRDVPGIEAFF. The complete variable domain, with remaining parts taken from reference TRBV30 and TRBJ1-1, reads SQTIHQWPATLVQPVGSPLSLECTVEGTSNPNLYWYRQAAGRGLQLLFYSVGIGQISSEVPQNLSASRPQDRQFILSSKKLLLSDSGFYLCAWSRDVPGIEAFFGQGTRLTVV.

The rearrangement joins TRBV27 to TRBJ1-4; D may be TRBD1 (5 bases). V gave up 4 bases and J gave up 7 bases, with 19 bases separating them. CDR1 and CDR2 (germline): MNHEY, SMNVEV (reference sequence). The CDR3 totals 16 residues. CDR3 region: CASSYGGARLGEKLFF. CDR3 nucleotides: TGTGCCAGCAGTTATGGGGGAGCGCGGTTAGGTGAAAAACTGTTTTTT.

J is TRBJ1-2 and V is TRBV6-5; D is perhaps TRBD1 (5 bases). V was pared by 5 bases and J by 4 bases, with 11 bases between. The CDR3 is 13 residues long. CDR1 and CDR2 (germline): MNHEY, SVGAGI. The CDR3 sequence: CASSKRDRYGYTF. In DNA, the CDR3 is TGTGCCAGCAGTAAACGGGACCGCTATGGCTACACCTTC.

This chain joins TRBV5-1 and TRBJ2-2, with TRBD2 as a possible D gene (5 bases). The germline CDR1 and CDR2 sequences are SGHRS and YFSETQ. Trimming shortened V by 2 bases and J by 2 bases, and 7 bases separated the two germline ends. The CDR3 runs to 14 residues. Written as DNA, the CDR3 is TGCGCCAGCAGCTTTCGGGGTAACACCGGGGAGCTGTTTTTT. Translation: CASSFRGNTGELFF.

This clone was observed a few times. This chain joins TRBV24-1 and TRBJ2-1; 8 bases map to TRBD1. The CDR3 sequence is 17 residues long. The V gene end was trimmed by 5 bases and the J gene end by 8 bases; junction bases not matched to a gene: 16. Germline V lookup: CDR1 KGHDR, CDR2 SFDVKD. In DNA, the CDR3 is TGTGCCACCAGTGGGCCCCGGCTCAGGGGGCGCGACGATGAGCAGTTCTTC. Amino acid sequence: CATSGPRLRGRDDEQFF.

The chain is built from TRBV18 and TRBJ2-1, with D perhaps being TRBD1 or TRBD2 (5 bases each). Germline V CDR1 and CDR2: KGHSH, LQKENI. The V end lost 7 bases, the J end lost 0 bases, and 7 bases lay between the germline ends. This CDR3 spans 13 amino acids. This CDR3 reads CASFGGSYNEQFF. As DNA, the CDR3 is TGTGCCAGCTTTGGGGGCTCCTACAATGAGCAGTTCTTC.

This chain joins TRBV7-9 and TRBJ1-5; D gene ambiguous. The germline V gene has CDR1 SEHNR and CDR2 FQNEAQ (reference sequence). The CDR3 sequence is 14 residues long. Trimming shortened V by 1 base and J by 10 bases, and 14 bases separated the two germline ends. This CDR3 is CASSLGQLRSPQHF. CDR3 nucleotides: TGTGCCAGCAGCTTAGGTCAACTCCGAAGCCCCCAGCATTTT.

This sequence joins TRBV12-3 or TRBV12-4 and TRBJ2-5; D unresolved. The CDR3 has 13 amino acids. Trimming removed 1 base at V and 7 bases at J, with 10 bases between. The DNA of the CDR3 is TGTGCCAGCAGTTTAGGCCCCGGGTCGACCCAGTACTTC. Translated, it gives CASSLGPGSTQYF.

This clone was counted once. CDR3 coding DNA: TGCGCCAGCAGCCCAAGGGCTCGCAGCTCTGGGGCCAACGTCCTGACTTTC. This gives the protein CASSPRARSSGANVLTF. This sequence joins TRBV4-1 and TRBJ2-6, with unresolved D. Per germline, CDR1 MGHRA and CDR2 YSYEKL. The CDR3 runs to 17 residues. Trimming removed 4 bases from V and 0 bases from J, with 13 bases in between.

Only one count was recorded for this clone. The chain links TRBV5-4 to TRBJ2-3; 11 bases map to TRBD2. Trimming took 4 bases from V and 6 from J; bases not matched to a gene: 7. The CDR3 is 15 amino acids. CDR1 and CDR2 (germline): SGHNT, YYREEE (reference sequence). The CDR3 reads CASSISGGAGDTQYF. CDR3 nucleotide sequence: TGTGCCAGCAGCATTAGCGGGGGGGCCGGGGATACGCAGTATTTT.

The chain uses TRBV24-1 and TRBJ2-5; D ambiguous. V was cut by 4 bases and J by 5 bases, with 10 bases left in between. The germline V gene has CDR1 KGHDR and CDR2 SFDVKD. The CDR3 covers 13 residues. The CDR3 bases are TGTGCCACCAGTGACCCCACCCTGGAGACCCAGTACTTC. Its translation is CATSDPTLETQYF.

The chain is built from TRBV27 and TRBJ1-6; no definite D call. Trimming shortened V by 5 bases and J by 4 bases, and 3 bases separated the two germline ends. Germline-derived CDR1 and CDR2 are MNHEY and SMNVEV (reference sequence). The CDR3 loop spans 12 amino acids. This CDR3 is CASSTYNSPLHF. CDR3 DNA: TGTGCCAGCAGTACTTATAATTCACCCCTCCACTTT.

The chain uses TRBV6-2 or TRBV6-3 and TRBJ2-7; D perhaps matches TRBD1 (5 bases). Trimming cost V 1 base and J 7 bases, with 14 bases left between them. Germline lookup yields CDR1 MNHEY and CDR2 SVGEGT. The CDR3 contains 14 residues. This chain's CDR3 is CASSYWQGSREQYF. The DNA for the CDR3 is TGTGCCAGCAGTTACTGGCAGGGTTCTCGGGAGCAGTACTTC.

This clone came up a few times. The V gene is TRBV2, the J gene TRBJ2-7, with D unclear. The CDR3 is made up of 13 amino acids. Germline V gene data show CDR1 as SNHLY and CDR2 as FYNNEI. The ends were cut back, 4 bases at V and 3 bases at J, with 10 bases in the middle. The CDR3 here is CASSAELGYEQYF. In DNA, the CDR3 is TGTGCCAGCAGTGCGGAATTGGGCTACGAGCAGTACTTC.